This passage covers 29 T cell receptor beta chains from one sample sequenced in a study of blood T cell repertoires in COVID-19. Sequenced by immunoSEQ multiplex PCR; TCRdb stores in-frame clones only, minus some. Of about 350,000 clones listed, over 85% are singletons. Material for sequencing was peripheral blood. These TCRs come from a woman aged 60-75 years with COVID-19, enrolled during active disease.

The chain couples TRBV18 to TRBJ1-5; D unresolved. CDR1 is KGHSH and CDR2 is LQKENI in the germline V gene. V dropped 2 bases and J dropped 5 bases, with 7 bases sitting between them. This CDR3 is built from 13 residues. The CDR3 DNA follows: TGTGCCAGCTCACCATTACGGGATCAGCCCCAGCATTTT. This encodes CASSPLRDQPQHF.

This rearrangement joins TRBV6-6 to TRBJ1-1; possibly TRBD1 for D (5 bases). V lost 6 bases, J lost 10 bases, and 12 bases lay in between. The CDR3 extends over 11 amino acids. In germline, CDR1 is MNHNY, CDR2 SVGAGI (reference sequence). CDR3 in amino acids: CASSPGGGAFF. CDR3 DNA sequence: TGTGCCAGCAGCCCGGGGGGAGGAGCTTTCTTT.

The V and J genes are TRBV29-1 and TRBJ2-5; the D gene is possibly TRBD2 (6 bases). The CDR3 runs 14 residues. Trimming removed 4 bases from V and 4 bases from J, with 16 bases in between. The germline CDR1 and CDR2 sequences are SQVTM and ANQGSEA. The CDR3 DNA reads TGCAGCGTTGGGGGGGAGTTTGTTGGAGAGACCCAGTACTTC. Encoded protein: CSVGGEFVGETQYF.

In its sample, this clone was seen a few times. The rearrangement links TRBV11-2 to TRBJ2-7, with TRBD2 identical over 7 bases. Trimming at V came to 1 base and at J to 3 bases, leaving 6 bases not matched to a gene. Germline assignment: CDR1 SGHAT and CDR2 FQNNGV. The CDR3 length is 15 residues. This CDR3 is CASSLGSASGYEQYF. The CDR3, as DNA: TGTGCCAGCAGCTTAGGGTCGGCTAGCGGCTACGAGCAGTACTTC.

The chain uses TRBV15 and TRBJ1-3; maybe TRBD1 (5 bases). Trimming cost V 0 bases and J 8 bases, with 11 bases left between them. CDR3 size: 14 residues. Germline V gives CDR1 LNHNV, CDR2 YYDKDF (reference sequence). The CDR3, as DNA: TGTGCCACCAGCAGAGATGCCGGGGGGGACACCATATATTTT. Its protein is CATSRDAGGDTIYF.

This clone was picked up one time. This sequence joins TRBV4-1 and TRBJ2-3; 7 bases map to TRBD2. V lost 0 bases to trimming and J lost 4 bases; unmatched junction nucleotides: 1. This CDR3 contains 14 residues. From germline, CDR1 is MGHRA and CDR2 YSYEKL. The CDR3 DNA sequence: TGCGCCAGCAGCCAAGAACGGGGGGCAGATACGCAGTATTTT. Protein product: CASSQERGADTQYF.

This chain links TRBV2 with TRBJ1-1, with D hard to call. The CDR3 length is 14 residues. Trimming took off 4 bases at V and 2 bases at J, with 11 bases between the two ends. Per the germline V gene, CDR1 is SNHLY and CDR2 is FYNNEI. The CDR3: CASSGVNRNTEAFF. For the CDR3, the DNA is TGTGCCAGCAGTGGGGTCAACAGAAACACTGAAGCTTTCTTT.

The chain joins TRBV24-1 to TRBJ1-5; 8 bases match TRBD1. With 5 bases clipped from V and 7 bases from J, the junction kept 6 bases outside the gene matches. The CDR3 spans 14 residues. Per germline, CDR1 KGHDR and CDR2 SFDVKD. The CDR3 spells CATSATGVDQPQHF. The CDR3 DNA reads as TGTGCCACCAGTGCGACAGGGGTGGACCAGCCCCAGCATTTT.

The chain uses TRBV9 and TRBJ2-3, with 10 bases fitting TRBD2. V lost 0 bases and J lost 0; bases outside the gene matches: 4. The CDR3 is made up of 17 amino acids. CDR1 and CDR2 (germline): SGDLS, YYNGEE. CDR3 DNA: TGTGCCAGCAGCGTAGGTACTAGCGGGGTGAGCACAGATACGCAGTATTTT. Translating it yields CASSVGTSGVSTDTQYF.

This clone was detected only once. Here the CDR3 DNA reads TGCGCCAGCAGCTTGTCGACAGCTAACTATGGCTACACCTTC. Translation: CASSLSTANYGYTF. The chain links TRBV5-1 to TRBJ1-2; tentative D call: TRBD1 (5 bases). The CDR3 has 14 residues. Germline values: CDR1 SGHRS, CDR2 YFSETQ. The V end was cut by 1 base, the J end by 0 bases, with 7 bases between.

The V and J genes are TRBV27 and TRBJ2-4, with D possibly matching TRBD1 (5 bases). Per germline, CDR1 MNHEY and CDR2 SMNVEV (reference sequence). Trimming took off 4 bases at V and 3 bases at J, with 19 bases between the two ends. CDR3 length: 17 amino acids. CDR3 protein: CASSSLPGKEVKNIQYF. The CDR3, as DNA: TGTGCCAGCAGTTCCCTCCCAGGGAAAGAAGTCAAAAACATTCAGTACTTC.

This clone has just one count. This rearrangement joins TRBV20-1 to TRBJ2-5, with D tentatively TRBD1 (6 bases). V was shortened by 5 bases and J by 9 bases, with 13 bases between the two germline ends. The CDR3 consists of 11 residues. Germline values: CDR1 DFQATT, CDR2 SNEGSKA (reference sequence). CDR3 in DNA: TGCAGTGCTCGCCAGGGGTTGGCCCAGTACTTC. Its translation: CSARQGLAQYF.

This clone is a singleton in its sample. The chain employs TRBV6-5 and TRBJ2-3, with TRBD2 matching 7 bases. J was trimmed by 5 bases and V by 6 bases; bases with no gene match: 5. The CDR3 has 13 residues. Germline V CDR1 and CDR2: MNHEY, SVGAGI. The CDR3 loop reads CASSWDYQDTQYF. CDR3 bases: TGTGCCAGCAGCTGGGACTATCAAGATACGCAGTATTTT.

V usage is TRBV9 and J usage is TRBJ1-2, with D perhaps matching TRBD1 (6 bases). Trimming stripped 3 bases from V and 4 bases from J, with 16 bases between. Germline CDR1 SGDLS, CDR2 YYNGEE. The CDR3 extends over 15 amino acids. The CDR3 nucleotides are TGTGCCAGCAGCGGTTACTTACAGGGTTTCTATGGCTACACCTTC. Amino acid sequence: CASSGYLQGFYGYTF.

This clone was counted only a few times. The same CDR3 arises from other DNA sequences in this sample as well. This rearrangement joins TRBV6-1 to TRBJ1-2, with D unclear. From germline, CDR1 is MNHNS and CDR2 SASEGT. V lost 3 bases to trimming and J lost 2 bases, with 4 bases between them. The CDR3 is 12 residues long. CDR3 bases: TGTGCCAGCAGTGACAGGAACTATGGCTACACCTTC. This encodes CASSDRNYGYTF.

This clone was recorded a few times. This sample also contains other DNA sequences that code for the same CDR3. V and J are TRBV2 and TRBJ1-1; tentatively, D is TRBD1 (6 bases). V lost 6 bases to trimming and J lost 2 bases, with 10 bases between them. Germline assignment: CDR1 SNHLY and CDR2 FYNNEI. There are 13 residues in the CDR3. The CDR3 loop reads CASSAQGNTEAFF. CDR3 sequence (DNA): TGTGCCAGCAGCGCACAGGGAAACACTGAAGCTTTCTTT.

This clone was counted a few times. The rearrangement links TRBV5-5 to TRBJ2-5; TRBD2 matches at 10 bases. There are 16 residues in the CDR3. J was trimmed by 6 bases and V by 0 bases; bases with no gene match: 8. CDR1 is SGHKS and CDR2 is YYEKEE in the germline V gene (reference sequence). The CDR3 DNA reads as TGTGCCAGCAGCTTGGAGCGGGGGGGCATACAAAAGACCCAGTACTTC. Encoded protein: CASSLERGGIQKTQYF.

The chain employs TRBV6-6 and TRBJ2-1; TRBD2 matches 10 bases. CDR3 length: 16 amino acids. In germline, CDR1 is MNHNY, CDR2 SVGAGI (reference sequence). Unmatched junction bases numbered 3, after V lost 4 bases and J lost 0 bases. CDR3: CASSSLAGSSYNEQFF. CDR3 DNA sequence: TGTGCCAGCAGTTCACTAGCGGGGAGCTCCTACAATGAGCAGTTCTTC.

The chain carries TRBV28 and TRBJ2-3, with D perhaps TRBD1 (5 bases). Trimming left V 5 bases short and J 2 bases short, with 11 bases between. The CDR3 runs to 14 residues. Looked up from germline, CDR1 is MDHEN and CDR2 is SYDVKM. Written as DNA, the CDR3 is TGTGCCAGCAGTAGATTAGGGGTCACAGATACGCAGTATTTT. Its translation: CASSRLGVTDTQYF.

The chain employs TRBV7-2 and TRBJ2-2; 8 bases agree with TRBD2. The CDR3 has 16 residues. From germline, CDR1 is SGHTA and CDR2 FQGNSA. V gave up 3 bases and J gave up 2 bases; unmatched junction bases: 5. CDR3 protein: CASSLLLAENTGELFF. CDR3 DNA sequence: TGTGCCAGCAGCTTGCTACTAGCGGAAAACACCGGGGAGCTGTTTTTT.

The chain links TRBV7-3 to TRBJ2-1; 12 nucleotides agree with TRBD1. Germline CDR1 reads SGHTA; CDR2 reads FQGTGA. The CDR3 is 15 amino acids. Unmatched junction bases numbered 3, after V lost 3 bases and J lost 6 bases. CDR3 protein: CASSFGTGGINEQFF. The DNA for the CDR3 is TGTGCCAGCAGCTTCGGGACAGGGGGCATCAATGAGCAGTTCTTC.

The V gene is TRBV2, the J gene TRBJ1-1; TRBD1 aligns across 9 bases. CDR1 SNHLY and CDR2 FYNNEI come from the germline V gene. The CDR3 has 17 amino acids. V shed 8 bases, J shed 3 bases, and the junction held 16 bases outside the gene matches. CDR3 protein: CASDLQGAVIGDTEAFF. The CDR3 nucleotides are TGTGCCAGCGATTTACAGGGGGCGGTGATAGGGGACACTGAAGCTTTCTTT.

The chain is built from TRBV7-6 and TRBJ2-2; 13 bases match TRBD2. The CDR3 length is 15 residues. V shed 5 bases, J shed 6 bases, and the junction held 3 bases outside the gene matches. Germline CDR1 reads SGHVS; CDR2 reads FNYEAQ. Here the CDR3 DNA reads TGTGCCAGCAGCCTCACTAGCGGGGGGGCCGGGGAGCTGTTTTTT. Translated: CASSLTSGGAGELFF.

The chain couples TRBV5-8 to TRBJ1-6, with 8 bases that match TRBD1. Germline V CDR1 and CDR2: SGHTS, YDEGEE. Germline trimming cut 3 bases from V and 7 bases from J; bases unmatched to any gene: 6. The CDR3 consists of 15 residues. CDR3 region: CASSSGTGPNSPLHF. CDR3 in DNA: TGTGCCAGCAGCTCCGGGACAGGACCGAATTCACCCCTCCACTTT. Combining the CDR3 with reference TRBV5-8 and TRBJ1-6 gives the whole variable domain EAGVTQSPTHLIKTRGQQATLRCSPISGHTSVYWYQQALGLGLQFLLWYDEGEERNRGNFPPRFSGRQFPNYSSELNVNALELEDSALYLCASSSGTGPNSPLHFGNGTRLTVT.

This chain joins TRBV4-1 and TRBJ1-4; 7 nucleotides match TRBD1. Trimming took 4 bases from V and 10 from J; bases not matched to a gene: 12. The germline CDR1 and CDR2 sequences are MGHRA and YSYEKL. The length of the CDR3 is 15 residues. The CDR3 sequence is CASSPSGTERTKLFF. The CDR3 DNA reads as TGCGCCAGCAGCCCTTCCGGGACAGAAAGAACAAAACTGTTTTTT.

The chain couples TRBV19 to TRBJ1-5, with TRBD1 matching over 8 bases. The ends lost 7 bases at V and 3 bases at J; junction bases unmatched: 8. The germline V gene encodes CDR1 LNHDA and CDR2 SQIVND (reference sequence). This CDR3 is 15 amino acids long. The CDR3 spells CASTPQGGTNQPQHF. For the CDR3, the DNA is TGTGCCAGTACCCCACAGGGGGGGACCAATCAGCCCCAGCATTTT. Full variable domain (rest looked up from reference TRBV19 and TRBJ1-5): DGGITQSPKYLFRKEGQNVTLSCEQNLNHDAMYWYRQDPGQGLRLIYYSQIVNDFQKGDIAEGYSVSREKKESFPLTVTSAQKNPTAFYLCASTPQGGTNQPQHFGDGTRLSIL.

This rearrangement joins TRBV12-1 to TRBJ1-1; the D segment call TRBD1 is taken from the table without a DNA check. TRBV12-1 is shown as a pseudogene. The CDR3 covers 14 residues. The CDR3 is CASSSRQKNTEAFF. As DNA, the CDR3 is TGTGCCAGCAGCTCTAGACAGAAGAACACTGAAGCTTTCTTT.

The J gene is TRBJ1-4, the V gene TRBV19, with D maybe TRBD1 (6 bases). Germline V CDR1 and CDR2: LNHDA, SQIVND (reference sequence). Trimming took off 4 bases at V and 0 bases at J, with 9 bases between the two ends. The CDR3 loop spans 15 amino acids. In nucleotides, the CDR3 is TGTGCCAGTAGTAGAAGACAGGCAACTAATGAAAAACTGTTTTTT. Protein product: CASSRRQATNEKLFF.

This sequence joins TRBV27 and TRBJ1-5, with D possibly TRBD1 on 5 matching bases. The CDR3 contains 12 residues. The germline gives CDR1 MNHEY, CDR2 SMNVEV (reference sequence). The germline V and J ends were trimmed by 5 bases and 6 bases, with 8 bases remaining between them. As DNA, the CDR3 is TGTGCCAGCAGTCGGGGGAGTCAGCCCCAGCATTTT. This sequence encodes CASSRGSQPQHF.